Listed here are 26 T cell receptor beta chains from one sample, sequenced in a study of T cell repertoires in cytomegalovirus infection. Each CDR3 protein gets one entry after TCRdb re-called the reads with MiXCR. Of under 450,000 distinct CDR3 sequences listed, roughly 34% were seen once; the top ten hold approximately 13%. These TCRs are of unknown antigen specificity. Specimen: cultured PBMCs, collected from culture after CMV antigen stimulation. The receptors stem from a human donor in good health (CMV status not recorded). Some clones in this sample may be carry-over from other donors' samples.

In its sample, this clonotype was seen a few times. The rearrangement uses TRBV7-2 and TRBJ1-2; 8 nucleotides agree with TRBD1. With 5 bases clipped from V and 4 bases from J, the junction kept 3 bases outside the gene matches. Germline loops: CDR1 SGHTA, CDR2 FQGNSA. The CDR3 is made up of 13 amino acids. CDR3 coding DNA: TGTGCCAGCAGCGAGGACAGGGCCTATGGCTACACCTTC. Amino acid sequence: CASSEDRAYGYTF.

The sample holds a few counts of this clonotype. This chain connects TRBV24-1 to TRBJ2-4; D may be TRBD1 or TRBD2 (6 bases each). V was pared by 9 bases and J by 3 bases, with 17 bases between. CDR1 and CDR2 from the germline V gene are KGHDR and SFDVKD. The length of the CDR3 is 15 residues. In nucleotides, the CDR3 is TGTGCCACCTCTCCGAGCGGAGGGGGCAAAAACATTCAGTACTTC. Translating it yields CATSPSGGGKNIQYF.

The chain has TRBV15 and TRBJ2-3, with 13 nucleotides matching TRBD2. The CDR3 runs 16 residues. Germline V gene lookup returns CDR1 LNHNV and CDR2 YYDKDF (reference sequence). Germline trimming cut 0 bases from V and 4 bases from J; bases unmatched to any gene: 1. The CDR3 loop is CATSRELAGGPDTQYF. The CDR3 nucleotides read TGTGCCACCAGCAGAGAACTAGCGGGAGGGCCAGATACGCAGTATTTT.

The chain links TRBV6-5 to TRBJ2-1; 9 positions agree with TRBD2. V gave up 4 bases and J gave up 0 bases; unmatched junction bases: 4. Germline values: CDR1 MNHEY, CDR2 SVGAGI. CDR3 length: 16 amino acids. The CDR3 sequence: CASSWDSGSSYNEQFF. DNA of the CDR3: TGTGCCAGCAGTTGGGATAGCGGGAGCTCCTACAATGAGCAGTTCTTC.

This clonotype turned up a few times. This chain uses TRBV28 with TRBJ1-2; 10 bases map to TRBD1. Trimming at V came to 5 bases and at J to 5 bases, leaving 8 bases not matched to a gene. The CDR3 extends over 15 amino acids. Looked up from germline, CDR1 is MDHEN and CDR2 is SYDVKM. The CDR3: CASSPTPGQGYGYTF. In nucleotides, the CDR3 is TGTGCCAGCAGTCCGACCCCGGGACAGGGGTATGGCTACACCTTC.

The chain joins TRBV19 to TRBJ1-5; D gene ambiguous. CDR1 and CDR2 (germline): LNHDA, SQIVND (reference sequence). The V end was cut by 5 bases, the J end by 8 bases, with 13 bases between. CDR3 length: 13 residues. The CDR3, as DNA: TGTGCCAGTAGTGAGGACCGCTTAGAGCCCCAGCATTTT. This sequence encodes CASSEDRLEPQHF.

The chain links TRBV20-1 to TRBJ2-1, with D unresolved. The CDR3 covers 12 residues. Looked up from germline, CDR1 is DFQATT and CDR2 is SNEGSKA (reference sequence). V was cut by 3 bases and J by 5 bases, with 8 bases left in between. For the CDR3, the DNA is TGCAGTGCTAGTAACGATCACAATGAGCAGTTCTTC. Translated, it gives CSASNDHNEQFF.

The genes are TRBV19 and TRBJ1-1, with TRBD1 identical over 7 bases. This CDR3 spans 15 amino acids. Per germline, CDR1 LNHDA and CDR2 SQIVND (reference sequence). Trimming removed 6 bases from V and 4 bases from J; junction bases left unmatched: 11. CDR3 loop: CASSGKGAGGTEAFF. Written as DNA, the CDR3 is TGTGCCAGTAGCGGAAAGGGGGCTGGCGGCACTGAAGCTTTCTTT.

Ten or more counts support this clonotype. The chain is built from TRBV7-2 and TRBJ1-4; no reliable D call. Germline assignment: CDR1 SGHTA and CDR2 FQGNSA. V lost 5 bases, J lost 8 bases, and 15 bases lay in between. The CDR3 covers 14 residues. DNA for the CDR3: TGTGCCAGCAGCGCTACATTAAGTGACGAAAAACTGTTTTTT. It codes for CASSATLSDEKLFF.

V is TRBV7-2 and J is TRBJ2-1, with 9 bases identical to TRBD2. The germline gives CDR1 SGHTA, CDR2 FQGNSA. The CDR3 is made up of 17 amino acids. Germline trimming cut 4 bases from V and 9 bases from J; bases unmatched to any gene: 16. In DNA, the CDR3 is TGTGCCAGCAGCTCCCGGGGGGGTAGCGGGAGCCGTAGTGAGCAGTTCTTC. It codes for CASSSRGGSGSRSEQFF. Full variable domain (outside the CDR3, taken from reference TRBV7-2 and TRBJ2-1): GAGVSQSPSNKVTEKGKDVELRCDPISGHTALYWYRQSLGQGLEFLIYFQGNSAPDKSGLPSDRFSAERTGGSVSTLTIQRTQQEDSAVYLCASSSRGGSGSRSEQFFGPGTRLTVL.

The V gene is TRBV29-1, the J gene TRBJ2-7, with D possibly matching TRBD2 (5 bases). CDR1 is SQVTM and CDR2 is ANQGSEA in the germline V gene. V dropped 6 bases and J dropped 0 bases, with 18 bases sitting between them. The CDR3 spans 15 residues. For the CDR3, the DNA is TGCAGCGTCCGGGATAGTCCCAGGAGCTCCTACGAGCAGTACTTC. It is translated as CSVRDSPRSSYEQYF.

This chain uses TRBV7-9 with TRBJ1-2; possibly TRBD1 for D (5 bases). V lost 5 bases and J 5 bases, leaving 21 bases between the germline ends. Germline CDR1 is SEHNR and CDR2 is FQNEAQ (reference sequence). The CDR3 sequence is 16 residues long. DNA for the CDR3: TGTGCCAGCAGCCACACGGCCGGGACGGAGTCTTATGGCTACACCTTC. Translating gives CASSHTAGTESYGYTF.

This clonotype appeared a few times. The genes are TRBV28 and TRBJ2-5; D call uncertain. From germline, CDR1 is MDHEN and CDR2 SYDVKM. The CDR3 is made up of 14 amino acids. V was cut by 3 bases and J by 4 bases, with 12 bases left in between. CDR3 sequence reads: CASSFRRVRETQYF. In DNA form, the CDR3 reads TGTGCCAGCAGTTTTCGAAGGGTCCGAGAGACCCAGTACTTC.

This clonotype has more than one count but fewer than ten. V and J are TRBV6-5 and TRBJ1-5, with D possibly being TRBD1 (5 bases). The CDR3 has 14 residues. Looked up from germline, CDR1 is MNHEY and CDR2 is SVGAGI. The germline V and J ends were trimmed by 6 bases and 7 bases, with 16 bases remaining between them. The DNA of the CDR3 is TGTGCCAGCAGCCCTCAGGGAATGCGGCAGCCCCAGCATTTT. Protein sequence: CASSPQGMRQPQHF.

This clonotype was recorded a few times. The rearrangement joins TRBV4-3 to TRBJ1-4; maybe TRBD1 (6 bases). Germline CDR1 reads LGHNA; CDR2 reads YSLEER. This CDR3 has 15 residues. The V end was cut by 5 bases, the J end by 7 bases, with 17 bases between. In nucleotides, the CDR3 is TGCGCCAGCAGCTCCAAACAGGGTGTTGGTGAAAAACTGTTTTTT. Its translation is CASSSKQGVGEKLFF.

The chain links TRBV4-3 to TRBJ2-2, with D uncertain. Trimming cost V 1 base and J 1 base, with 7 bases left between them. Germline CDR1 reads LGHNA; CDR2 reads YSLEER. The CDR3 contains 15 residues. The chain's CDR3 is CASSQAWGNTGELFF. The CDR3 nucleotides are TGCGCCAGCAGCCAAGCGTGGGGGAACACCGGGGAGCTGTTTTTT.

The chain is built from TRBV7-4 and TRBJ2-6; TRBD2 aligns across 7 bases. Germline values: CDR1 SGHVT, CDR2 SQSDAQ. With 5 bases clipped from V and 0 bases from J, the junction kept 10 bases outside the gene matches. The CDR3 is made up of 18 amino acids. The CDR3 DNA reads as TGTGCCAGCAGCGTACCCCAGGGACTAAGCTCTGGGGCCAACGTCCTGACTTTC. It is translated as CASSVPQGLSSGANVLTF.

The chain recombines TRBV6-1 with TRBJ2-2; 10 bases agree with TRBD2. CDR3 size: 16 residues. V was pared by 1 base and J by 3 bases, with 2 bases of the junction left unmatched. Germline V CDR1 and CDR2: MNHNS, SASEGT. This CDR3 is CASSEVLAGDTGELFF. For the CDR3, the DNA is TGTGCCAGCAGTGAAGTCCTAGCGGGAGACACCGGGGAGCTGTTTTTT.

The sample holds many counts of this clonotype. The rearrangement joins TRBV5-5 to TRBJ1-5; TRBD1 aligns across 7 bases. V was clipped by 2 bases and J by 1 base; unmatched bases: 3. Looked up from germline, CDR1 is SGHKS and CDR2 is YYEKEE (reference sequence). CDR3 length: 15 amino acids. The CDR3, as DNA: TGTGCCAGCAGCTTTTCACAGGGGAGCAATCAGCCCCAGCATTTT. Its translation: CASSFSQGSNQPQHF.

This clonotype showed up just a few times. The chain's CDR3 is CASSRDLNQPQHF. The CDR3 nucleotides read TGTGCCAGCAGTAGGGACCTTAATCAGCCCCAGCATTTT. The genes are TRBV6-4 and TRBJ1-5; weak D call: TRBD1 (5 bases). Per germline, CDR1 MRHNA and CDR2 SNTAGT. V lost 5 bases and J lost 4, with 9 bases in between. The CDR3 covers 13 residues.

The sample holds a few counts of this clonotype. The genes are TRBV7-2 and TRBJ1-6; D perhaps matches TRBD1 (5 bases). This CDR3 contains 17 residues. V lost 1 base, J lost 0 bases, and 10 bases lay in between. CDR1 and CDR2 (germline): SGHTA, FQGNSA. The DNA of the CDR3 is TGTGCCAGCAGCTTAGGCAGGGCGAGCTCCTATAATTCACCCCTCCACTTT. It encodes CASSLGRASSYNSPLHF. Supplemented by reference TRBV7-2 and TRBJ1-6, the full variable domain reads GAGVSQSPSNKVTEKGKDVELRCDPISGHTALYWYRQSLGQGLEFLIYFQGNSAPDKSGLPSDRFSAERTGGSVSTLTIQRTQQEDSAVYLCASSLGRASSYNSPLHFGNGTRLTVT.

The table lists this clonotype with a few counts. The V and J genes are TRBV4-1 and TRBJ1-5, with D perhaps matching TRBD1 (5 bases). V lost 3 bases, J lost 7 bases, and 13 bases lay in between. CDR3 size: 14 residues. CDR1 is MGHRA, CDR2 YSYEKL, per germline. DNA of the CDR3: TGCGCCAGCAGCCATAGAGTGGGACTCCAGCCCCAGCATTTT. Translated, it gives CASSHRVGLQPQHF.

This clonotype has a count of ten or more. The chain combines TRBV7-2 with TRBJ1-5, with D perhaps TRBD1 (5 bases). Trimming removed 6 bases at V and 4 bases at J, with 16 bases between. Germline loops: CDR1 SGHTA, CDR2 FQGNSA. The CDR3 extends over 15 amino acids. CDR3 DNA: TGTGCCAGCAGTCAGGCTGCAGGGCAGAATCAGCCCCAGCATTTT. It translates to CASSQAAGQNQPQHF.

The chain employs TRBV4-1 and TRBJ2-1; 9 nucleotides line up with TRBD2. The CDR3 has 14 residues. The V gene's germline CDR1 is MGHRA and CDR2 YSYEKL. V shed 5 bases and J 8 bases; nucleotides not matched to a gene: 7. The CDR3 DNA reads TGCGCCAGCAGCACGGGACTAGCTGTAGATGAGCAGTTCTTC. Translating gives CASSTGLAVDEQFF.

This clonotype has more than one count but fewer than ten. The CDR3 DNA reads as TGTGCCAGCAGTCCAGCGACAGCAAACTATGGCTACACCTTC. Residues: CASSPATANYGYTF. The chain joins TRBV28 to TRBJ1-2; D is possibly TRBD1 (5 bases). Germline V gene data show CDR1 as MDHEN and CDR2 as SYDVKM. This CDR3 is 14 amino acids long. V dropped 5 bases and J dropped 2 bases, with 12 bases sitting between them.

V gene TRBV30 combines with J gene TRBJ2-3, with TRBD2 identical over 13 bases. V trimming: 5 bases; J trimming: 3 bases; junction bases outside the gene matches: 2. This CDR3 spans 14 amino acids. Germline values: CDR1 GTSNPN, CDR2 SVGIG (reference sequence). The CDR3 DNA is TGTGCCTGGGGACTAGCGGGAGAAACAGATACGCAGTATTTT. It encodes CAWGLAGETDTQYF.